The rows below give T cell receptor beta chains drawn from one sample of a study of blood T cell repertoires in COVID-19. Generated by immunoSEQ multiplex PCR, the TCRdb table keeps only in-frame clones and is missing some. In the table there are about 95,000 clones, approximately 80% of which are singletons. The sequenced sample was peripheral blood. These receptors all come from a human donor in a cohort sampled during active COVID-19. Both conserved end residues are part of each CDR3. Fields, in order: J gene, clone size, D gene, V gene, CDR3 protein, CDR3 DNA. D genes are given only for firm matches. Size values are once, few and many counts, or a class for expanded clones, and some rows have none.

TRBJ2-6	.	.	TRBV9	CASSPQGIPGANVLTF	TGTGCCAGCAGCCCACAGGGTATCCCTGGGGCCAACGTCCTGACTTTC
TRBJ1-2	.	.	TRBV3-1/TRBV3-2	CASSQGTWTAIYGYTF	TGTGCCAGCAGCCAAGGGACCTGGACTGCAATCTATGGCTACACCTTC
TRBJ2-4	.	TRBD2	TRBV2	CASSVRGGAKNIQYF	TGTGCCAGCAGTGTACGGGGGGGAGCCAAAAACATTCAGTACTTC
TRBJ1-1	.	TRBD1	TRBV12-3/TRBV12-4	CASSLSWDSKAFF	TGTGCCAGCAGTCTCTCGTGGGACAGCAAAGCTTTCTTT
TRBJ2-7	once	TRBD2	TRBV10-1	CASSESGFSPGRTNYEQYF	TGCGCCAGCAGTGAGTCAGGGTTCTCTCCCGGGAGGACCAACTACGAGCAGTACTTC
TRBJ1-5	.	.	TRBV15	CATRGDNQPQHF	TGTGCCACCAGAGGGGACAATCAGCCCCAGCATTTT
TRBJ2-4	.	TRBD1	TRBV28	CASSLSGTGIKNIQYF	TGTGCCAGCAGTTTATCCGGGACAGGGATAAAAAACATTCAGTACTTC
TRBJ1-1	once	.	TRBV18	CASSPFVGAGTEAFF	TGTGCCAGCTCACCCTTTGTGGGGGCAGGGACTGAAGCTTTCTTT
TRBJ1-1	.	.	TRBV12-5	CASGFIGARNTEAFF	TGTGCTAGTGGTTTCATAGGGGCGAGGAACACTGAAGCTTTCTTT
TRBJ2-7	.	.	TRBV27	CASSSLKIPYEQYF	TGTGCCAGCAGTTCCCTAAAAATCCCCTACGAGCAGTACTTC
TRBJ2-7	once	.	TRBV6-5	CASSPSTGNYEQYF	TGTGCCAGCAGTCCCTCGACAGGAAACTACGAGCAGTACTTC
TRBJ1-6	.	TRBD1	TRBV5-1	CASSFGQGQGSPLHF	TGCGCCAGCAGTTTTGGACAGGGGCAGGGGTCACCCCTCCACTTT
TRBJ2-7	.	TRBD2	TRBV18	CASSPFSGLAGGPSYEQYF	TGTGCCAGCTCACCATTTTCAGGACTAGCGGGAGGGCCGTCCTACGAGCAGTACTTC
TRBJ2-3	.	TRBD2	TRBV9	CASSVESRTTSGGRNF	TGTGCCAGCAGCGTAGAATCGAGGACGACTAGCGGGGGGCGAAATTTT
TRBJ1-4	.	.	TRBV6-1	CASSESGNEKLFF	TGTGCCAGCAGTGAGTCCGGGAATGAAAAACTGTTTTTT
TRBJ2-7	.	TRBD1	TRBV5-1	CASSLGGLTGDEQYF	TGCGCCAGCAGCTTGGGGGGATTGACAGGGGACGAGCAGTACTTC
TRBJ1-1	.	TRBD1	TRBV6-5	CASNTGGTEAFF	TGTGCCAGCAATACAGGGGGCACTGAAGCTTTCTTT
TRBJ2-7	.	.	TRBV18	CASSPGTRTSTGAYEQYF	TGTGCCAGCTCACCAGGAACTCGGACGTCGACAGGAGCTTACGAGCAGTACTTC
TRBJ1-2	.	TRBD1	TRBV3-1/TRBV3-2	CASRRSGRRTGESGSGYTF	TGTGCCAGCAGGCGTTCTGGTAGGCGGACAGGGGAATCCGGGAGTGGCTACACCTTC
TRBJ2-7	.	.	TRBV19	CASSIGDSPYEQYF	TGTGCCAGTAGTATAGGCGACAGTCCCTACGAGCAGTACTTC
TRBJ1-5	.	TRBD1	TRBV4-3	CASSQDMGQGHQPQHF	TGCGCCAGCAGCCAAGATATGGGACAGGGTCATCAGCCCCAGCATTTT
TRBJ2-7	.	.	TRBV28	CASSLPGVNGYEQYF	TGTGCCAGCAGTCTCCCGGGGGTAAATGGCTACGAGCAGTACTTC
TRBJ2-3	few	TRBD2	TRBV29-1	CSVKGLAGSPRDTQYF	TGCAGCGTTAAGGGACTAGCGGGTTCCCCACGAGATACGCAGTATTTT
TRBJ2-3	.	TRBD2	TRBV5-1	CASSSPIAGSTDTQYF	TGCGCCAGCAGCTCCCCCATAGCGGGGAGCACAGATACGCAGTATTTT
TRBJ1-5	few	.	TRBV7-2	CASSSGTAPSPQHF	TGTGCCAGCAGCTCCGGAACAGCCCCATCGCCCCAGCATTTT
TRBJ2-4	.	TRBD2	TRBV6-4	CASSDIQGRAKAKNIQYF	TGTGCCAGCAGTGACATACAAGGGAGGGCCAAGGCCAAAAACATTCAGTACTTC
TRBJ2-5	.	.	TRBV6-5	CASSWRQGSQYF	TGTGCCAGCAGTTGGCGTCAGGGGTCCCAGTACTTC
TRBJ2-1	.	.	TRBV6-5	CASGLIYNEQFF	TGTGCCAGCGGCTTAATTTACAATGAGCAGTTCTTC
TRBJ2-2	.	TRBD2	TRBV6-2/TRBV6-3	CASSYSPWGGGAVTGELFF	TGTGCCAGCAGTTACTCCCCCTGGGGCGGGGGGGCGGTCACCGGGGAGCTGTTTTTT
TRBJ2-3	.	TRBD1	TRBV19	CASSKEGIQGVTDTQYF	TGTGCCAGTAGTAAAGAAGGGATACAGGGGGTCACAGATACGCAGTATTTT
TRBJ2-6	.	TRBD1	TRBV12-5	CASGLVPGTGGSGANVLTF	TGTGCTAGTGGTTTGGTACCGGGGACAGGGGGCTCCGGGGCCAACGTCCTGACTTTC
TRBJ1-5	.	TRBD1	TRBV24-1	CATSDAGTGGNQPQHF	TGTGCCACCAGTGATGCGGGGACAGGGGGCAATCAGCCCCAGCATTTT
TRBJ2-5	.	TRBD2	TRBV11-2	CASSLVFSGGPGETQYF	TGTGCCAGCAGCTTAGTGTTTAGCGGGGGGCCGGGGGAGACCCAGTACTTC
TRBJ2-7	.	TRBD1	TRBV10-1	CASSSGQSYEQYF	TGCGCCAGCAGTTCGGGACAGTCCTACGAGCAGTACTTC
TRBJ2-5	.	TRBD2	TRBV6-2/TRBV6-3	CASSPPSRLAGGQETQYF	TGTGCCAGCAGTCCCCCATCCCGACTAGCGGGGGGGCAAGAGACCCAGTACTTC
TRBJ2-7	.	.	TRBV28	CASSLRRVKDYEQYF	TGTGCCAGCAGTTTAAGGAGGGTAAAAGACTACGAGCAGTACTTC
TRBJ2-7	.	TRBD1	TRBV27	CASRRTGGYEQYF	TGTGCCAGCAGGAGAACAGGGGGCTACGAGCAGTACTTC
TRBJ1-4	.	.	TRBV10-2	CASTFNGGSEKLFF	TGCGCCAGCACGTTTAACGGCGGGTCGGAAAAACTGTTTTTT
TRBJ1-2	.	.	TRBV5-6	CASSLEAGDYGYTF	TGTGCCAGCAGCTTGGAGGCGGGAGACTATGGCTACACCTTC
TRBJ2-2	.	TRBD2	TRBV5-1	CASSFGAGDTGELFF	TGCGCCAGCAGCTTCGGAGCGGGAGACACCGGGGAGCTGTTTTTT